This entry features one T cell receptor beta chain sequence. These data are taken from a study of T cells in localized non-small cell lung cancer. Method: immunoSEQ multiplex PCR; TCRdb's copy keeps in-frame clones and lacks some. This repertoire shows about 5,400 clones, around 85% found once; its top ten account for 8% to 9.5%. V shed 4 bases, J shed 2 bases, and the junction held 10 bases outside the gene matches. Germline V gene sequence: CDR1 MDHEN, CDR2 SYDVKM. This CDR3 is built from 17 residues. The sequence came from a woman aged 35-70 years with stage II lung adenocarcinoma. The chain carries TRBV28 and TRBJ1-3, with 8 bases identical to TRBD1. Specimen: PBMCs, collected before any cancer treatment. CDR3 protein: CASSSPTGEITGNTIYF. CDR3 DNA sequence: TGTGCCAGCAGTTCGCCGACAGGGGAAATCACTGGAAACACCATATATTTT. Looking up the rest from reference TRBV28 and TRBJ1-3 gives the full variable domain: DVKVTQSSRYLVKRTGEKVFLECVQDMDHENMFWYRQDPGLGLRLIYFSYDVKMKEKGDIPEGYSVSREKKERFSLILESASTNQTSMYLCASSSPTGEITGNTIYFGEGSWLTVV.